This record concerns one TCR beta chain sequence. The data were obtained in a study of blood T cell repertoires in COVID-19. Sequenced by immunoSEQ multiplex PCR; TCRdb stores in-frame clones only, minus some. Of approximately 210,000 clones listed, approximately 86% are singletons. The clonotype comes from a woman of 80 years or more with acute or convalescent COVID-19. Material for sequencing was peripheral blood.

The DNA for the CDR3 is TGTGCCAGCAGCGGGGAGCGGGGGGGCTTCTTC. Amino acid sequence: CASSGERGGFF. The V gene is TRBV27, the J gene TRBJ2-1, with 10 bases fitting TRBD2. Germline V gives CDR1 MNHEY, CDR2 SMNVEV (reference sequence). CDR3 size: 11 residues. Trimming took 6 bases from V and 16 from J; bases not matched to a gene: 6.